Below are 14 T cell receptor beta chains sequenced from a single sample in a study of T cell changes during pregnancy in multiple sclerosis. This table comes from immunoSEQ multiplex PCR, and its TCRdb copy is limited to in-frame clones, with some not included. The repertoire holds tens of thousands of clones, with just over 90% as singletons. Sample: CD8+ T cells from peripheral blood mononuclear cells, taken before pregnancy. The receptor source for this set is a female donor with multiple sclerosis, enrolled in a pregnancy study.

This clone was recorded only once. In DNA, the CDR3 is TGCAGCGTTCCGGTCCAGGGAGGGGGCTATGGCTACACCTTC. It yields the protein CSVPVQGGGYGYTF. The chain recombines TRBV29-1 with TRBJ1-2; possibly TRBD1 for D (6 bases). Germline values: CDR1 SQVTM, CDR2 ANQGSEA. V lost 5 bases and J lost 4, with 17 bases in between. The CDR3 spans 14 residues. Together with reference TRBV29-1 and TRBJ1-2, the CDR3 gives the full variable domain: SAVISQKPSRDICQRGTSLTIQCQVDSQVTMMFWYRQQPGQSLTLIATANQGSEATYESGFVIDKFPISRPNLTFSTLTVSNMSPEDSSIYLCSVPVQGGGYGYTFGSGTRLTVV.

The chain joins TRBV2 to TRBJ1-5, with 9 bases aligning to TRBD1. V lost 6 bases, J lost 4 bases, and 10 bases stayed unmatched. The CDR3 extends over 16 amino acids. Germline V lookup: CDR1 SNHLY, CDR2 FYNNEI. The CDR3 sequence is CASSYTGGVGNQPQHF. In DNA form, the CDR3 reads TGTGCCAGCAGCTATACAGGGGGCGTAGGGAATCAGCCCCAGCATTTT.

The chain is built from TRBV27 and TRBJ2-3; a weak D match, TRBD2 (6 bases). Germline V gene sequence: CDR1 MNHEY, CDR2 SMNVEV (reference sequence). The V end was cut by 5 bases, the J end by 6 bases, with 12 bases between. CDR3 length equals 13 residues. The CDR3 sequence is CASSVLAGDTQYF. Here the CDR3 DNA reads TGTGCCAGCAGTGTACTAGCAGGTGATACGCAGTATTTT.

V is TRBV19 and J is TRBJ2-7, with TRBD2 identical over 8 bases. V shed 3 bases, J shed 0 bases, and the junction held 7 bases outside the gene matches. This CDR3 has 16 amino acids. Germline-derived CDR1 and CDR2 are LNHDA and SQIVND (reference sequence). The CDR3, as DNA: TGTGCCAGTAGTATTTTCTTCGCGGGGGGCTCCTACGAGCAGTACTTC. It specifies CASSIFFAGGSYEQYF.

This sequence joins TRBV29-1 and TRBJ1-4; D is perhaps TRBD1 (5 bases). V shed 2 bases and J shed 10 bases, with 17 bases lying between them. The CDR3 is made up of 14 amino acids. The V gene's germline CDR1 is SQVTM and CDR2 ANQGSEA. CDR3 sequence: CSVEIATFRGKLFF. Written as DNA, the CDR3 is TGCAGCGTTGAAATAGCTACTTTTAGGGGAAAACTGTTTTTT.

The chain couples TRBV7-6 to TRBJ2-2, with TRBD1 as a possible D gene (5 bases). From germline, CDR1 is SGHVS and CDR2 FNYEAQ. This CDR3 spans 16 amino acids. V shed 1 base and J shed 4 bases, with 13 bases lying between them. The chain's CDR3 is CASSLEAGPGTGELFF. As DNA, the CDR3 is TGTGCCAGCAGCTTAGAAGCAGGGCCTGGCACCGGGGAGCTGTTTTTT.

The DNA of the CDR3 is TGTGCCAGCAGTGCGGACATTCAGTACTTC. Translation gives CASSADIQYF. This chain links TRBV25-1 with TRBJ2-4; no firm D call. Germline V gene data show CDR1 as MGHDK and CDR2 as SYGVNS. Trimming took 4 bases from V and 8 from J, leaving 3 bases between them. The CDR3 contains 10 residues. The full variable domain, rest sourced from reference TRBV25-1 and TRBJ2-4, is EADIYQTPRYLVIGTGKKITLECSQTMGHDKMYWYQQDPGMELHLIHYSYGVNSTEKGDLSSESTVSRIRTEHFPLTLESARPSHTSQYLCASSADIQYFGAGTRLSVL.

This sequence joins TRBV7-2 and TRBJ2-1; 14 bases are shared with TRBD2. The CDR3 extends over 16 amino acids. J was trimmed by 2 bases and V by 7 bases; bases with no gene match: 4. The germline gives CDR1 SGHTA, CDR2 FQGNSA. The CDR3 here is CASTGLAGGTYNEQFF. Written as DNA, the CDR3 is TGTGCCAGCACCGGACTAGCGGGGGGCACCTACAATGAGCAGTTCTTC.

V usage is TRBV9 and J usage is TRBJ2-5; D remains unclear. The CDR3 is made up of 14 amino acids. Germline V gives CDR1 SGDLS, CDR2 YYNGEE. The V gene lost 0 bases and the J gene lost 1 base, with 7 bases spanning the gap. The CDR3 region is CASSVGPSQETQYF. As DNA, the CDR3 is TGTGCCAGCAGCGTAGGTCCGTCCCAAGAGACCCAGTACTTC.

The chain has TRBV4-2 and TRBJ2-6, with TRBD1 as a possible D gene (5 bases). Trimming shortened V by 1 base and J by 0 bases, and 7 bases separated the two germline ends. This CDR3 is built from 16 residues. Germline CDR1 reads LGHNA; CDR2 reads YNFKEQ. CDR3 coding DNA: TGTGCCAGCAGCCAAGTACAGGTCTCTGGGGCCAACGTCCTGACTTTC. Translation gives CASSQVQVSGANVLTF.

The rearrangement links TRBV9 to TRBJ2-7, with D hard to call. CDR3 size: 13 residues. Germline V gene sequence: CDR1 SGDLS, CDR2 YYNGEE. Trimming left V 4 bases short and J 3 bases short, with 11 bases between. In DNA form, the CDR3 reads TGTGCCAGCAGCCAAACTCCTAGCTACGAGCAGTACTTC. This sequence encodes CASSQTPSYEQYF.

The rearrangement uses TRBV29-1 and TRBJ2-3; the match to TRBD2 covers 9 bases. Germline trimming cut 7 bases from V and 0 bases from J; bases unmatched to any gene: 11. Germline CDR1 reads SQVTM; CDR2 reads ANQGSEA. CDR3 size: 16 residues. The CDR3 loop reads CSGLIAGELSTDTQYF. The CDR3 DNA reads TGCAGCGGTCTAATAGCGGGAGAATTGAGCACAGATACGCAGTATTTT.

The gene calls are TRBV4-3 and TRBJ2-3; a possible D gene is TRBD1 (5 bases). V shed 0 bases and J shed 6 bases, with 10 bases lying between them. The germline gives CDR1 LGHNA, CDR2 YSLEER. This CDR3 region has 14 residues. CDR3 protein: CASSQDGALDTQYF. The DNA for the CDR3 is TGCGCCAGCAGCCAAGATGGGGCACTCGATACGCAGTATTTT.

The chain combines TRBV2 with TRBJ2-2; TRBD2 matches at 7 bases. The CDR3 spans 20 residues. V shed 1 base and J 0 bases; nucleotides not matched to a gene: 14. Germline lookup yields CDR1 SNHLY and CDR2 FYNNEI. The CDR3, as DNA: TGTGCCAGCAGTGAAGAGGGCGGGAGCCACAAGATCTCGAACACCGGGGAGCTGTTTTTT. Protein: CASSEEGGSHKISNTGELFF.